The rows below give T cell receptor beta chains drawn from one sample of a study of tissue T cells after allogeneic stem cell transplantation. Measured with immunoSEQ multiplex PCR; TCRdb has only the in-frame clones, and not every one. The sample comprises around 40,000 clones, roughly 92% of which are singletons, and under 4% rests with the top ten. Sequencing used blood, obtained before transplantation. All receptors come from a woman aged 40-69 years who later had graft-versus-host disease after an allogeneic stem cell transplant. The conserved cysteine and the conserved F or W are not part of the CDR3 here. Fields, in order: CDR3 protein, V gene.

CDR3 protein: ASSRGRYGYT; V gene: TRBV12-3/TRBV12-4
CDR3 protein: ASSSILADTQY; V gene: TRBV7-3
CDR3 protein: ASSVGTASTDTQY; V gene: TRBV9
CDR3 protein: AISGTGFTDTQY; V gene: TRBV10-3
CDR3 protein: ASSQMGNTGELF; V gene: TRBV3-1/TRBV3-2
CDR3 protein: ASSSGTSGTQEQF; V gene: TRBV6-4
CDR3 protein: ASSLAGVQAKNIRY; V gene: TRBV5-4
CDR3 protein: ASVILAGGGETQY; V gene: TRBV6-5
CDR3 protein: ASSFRQGGRAQY; V gene: TRBV5-1
CDR3 protein: ASSYKGQQY; V gene: TRBV6-5
CDR3 protein: ATTYPSGSVLISDNEQF; V gene: TRBV28
CDR3 protein: ASSVGLAGSYNEQF; V gene: TRBV9
CDR3 protein: ASSYVYGTNTGELF; V gene: TRBV19
CDR3 protein: ASSYYRGGELF; V gene: TRBV6-5
CDR3 protein: SVKERGLQH; V gene: TRBV29-1
CDR3 protein: ASRLIAGFYNEQF; V gene: TRBV28
CDR3 protein: ASSLGPSSYEQY; V gene: TRBV11-2
CDR3 protein: ASSHEIAGGSYEQY; V gene: TRBV3-1/TRBV3-2
CDR3 protein: ASSFAGGGETQY; V gene: TRBV5-1
CDR3 protein: ASSLGTSGSDEQF; V gene: TRBV5-1
CDR3 protein: ASSYSTENSPLH; V gene: TRBV6-2/TRBV6-3
CDR3 protein: ATSRDGTEETQY; V gene: TRBV15
CDR3 protein: ASSQDRAGANVLT; V gene: TRBV3-1/TRBV3-2
CDR3 protein: ASSGTGGNQPQH; V gene: TRBV9
CDR3 protein: AWSGGQWGGEAF; V gene: TRBV30
CDR3 protein: ASSSYLETQY; V gene: TRBV7-2
CDR3 protein: ASRDPGQGSGNTIY; V gene: TRBV19
CDR3 protein: ASSSGLIRNTEAF; V gene: TRBV28
CDR3 protein: ASSPTLNQPQH; V gene: TRBV27
CDR3 protein: ASSFPRGTGELF; V gene: TRBV27
CDR3 protein: ASSLGDRGGIQY; V gene: TRBV28
CDR3 protein: ASSLAGGQETQY; V gene: TRBV3-1/TRBV3-2